Shown below are 3 T cell receptor beta chains from a single sample sequenced in a study of blood T cell repertoires in COVID-19. Only in-frame clones appear in the TCRdb table, and some are missing; sequencing was by immunoSEQ multiplex PCR. This sample has some 230,000 clones, with approximately 80% found just once. Sequences were obtained from PBMCs or T cells enriched from blood (not recorded which). These receptors were collected from a woman between 35 and 50 years old with acute COVID-19.

The CDR3: CASSSLAAQGDTQYF. The DNA of the CDR3 is TGTGCCAGCAGCTCGTTAGCGGCTCAGGGAGATACGCAGTATTTT. This chain connects TRBV7-2 to TRBJ2-3, with D maybe TRBD2 (6 bases). V lost 4 bases and J 5 bases, leaving 16 bases between the germline ends. The CDR3 extends over 15 amino acids. CDR1 and CDR2 from the germline V gene are SGHTA and FQGNSA.

The chain uses TRBV28 and TRBJ1-6; D not certain. With 5 bases removed from V and 0 bases from J, the gap between germline ends came to 20 bases. Germline CDR1 reads MDHEN; CDR2 reads SYDVKM. CDR3 length: 19 residues. The CDR3 nucleotides are TGTGCCAGCAGTCCCCCTTCCACCCCTAGGAGCTCCTATAATTCACCCCTCCACTTT. Translation: CASSPPSTPRSSYNSPLHF.

This clone was detected only a few times. The chain uses TRBV9 and TRBJ2-2; D possibly corresponds to TRBD2 (5 bases). V shed 2 bases and J shed 6 bases, with 14 bases lying between them. Germline CDR1 and CDR2: SGDLS and YYNGEE. This CDR3 has 15 residues. The DNA of the CDR3 is TGTGCCAGCAGCGTCATAGCAGAGGGCCCCGGGGAGCTGTTTTTT. Translating it yields CASSVIAEGPGELFF. Together with reference TRBV9 and TRBJ2-2, the CDR3 gives the full variable domain: DSGVTQTPKHLITATGQRVTLRCSPRSGDLSVYWYQQSLDQGLQFLIQYYNGEERAKGNILERFSAQQFPDLHSELNLSSLELGDSALYFCASSVIAEGPGELFFGEGSRLTVL.